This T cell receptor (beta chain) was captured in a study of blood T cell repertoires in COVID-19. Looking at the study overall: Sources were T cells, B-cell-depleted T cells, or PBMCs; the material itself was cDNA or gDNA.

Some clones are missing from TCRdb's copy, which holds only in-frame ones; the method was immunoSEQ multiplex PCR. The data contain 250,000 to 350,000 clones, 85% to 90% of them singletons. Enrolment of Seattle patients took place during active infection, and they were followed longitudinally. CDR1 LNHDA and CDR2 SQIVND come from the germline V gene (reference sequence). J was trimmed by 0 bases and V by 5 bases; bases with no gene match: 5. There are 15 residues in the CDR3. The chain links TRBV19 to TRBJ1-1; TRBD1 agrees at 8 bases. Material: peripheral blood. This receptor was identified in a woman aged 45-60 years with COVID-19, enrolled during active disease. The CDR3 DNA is TGTGCCAGTAGTGTCCAGGGGGCTATGAACACTGAAGCTTTCTTT. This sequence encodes CASSVQGAMNTEAFF. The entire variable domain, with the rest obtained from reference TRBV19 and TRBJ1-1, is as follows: DGGITQSPKYLFRKEGQNVTLSCEQNLNHDAMYWYRQDPGQGLRLIYYSQIVNDFQKGDIAEGYSVSREKKESFPLTVTSAQKNPTAFYLCASSVQGAMNTEAFFGQGTRLTVV.